This T cell receptor (beta chain) was identified in a study of identifying expanded T cells in peripheral blood. Overall study results and limits: Technical replicates showed roughly 1.2 changed clones; two weeks about 16; four weeks 19. Across healthy donors, higher total template counts meant significantly greater roughly 2-week count variance.

CDR3 length equals 12 residues. The V and J ends lost 5 bases and 3 bases respectively, with 7 bases between them. Germline CDR1 SGHRS, CDR2 YFSETQ. Produced via immunoSEQ multiplex PCR; TCRdb's table is partial and in-frame only. This repertoire shows 95,000 to 150,000 clones, roughly 84% found once; its top ten account for about 3.1%. As to this clone: Its antigen is unknown.

The rearrangement links TRBV5-1 to TRBJ2-3; possibly TRBD1 for D (5 bases). Specimen: blood. The receptor comes from a person aged 18 to 75 in good health. CDR3 amino acids: CASSSGTDTQYF. CDR3 sequence (DNA): TGCGCCAGCAGTTCAGGGACAGATACGCAGTATTTT. Based on the CDR3 plus reference TRBV5-1 and TRBJ2-3, the full variable domain is KAGVTQTPRYLIKTRGQQVTLSCSPISGHRSVSWYQQTPGQGLQFLFEYFSETQRNKGNFPGRFSGRQFSNSRSEMNVSTLELGDSALYLCASSSGTDTQYFGPGTRLTVL.